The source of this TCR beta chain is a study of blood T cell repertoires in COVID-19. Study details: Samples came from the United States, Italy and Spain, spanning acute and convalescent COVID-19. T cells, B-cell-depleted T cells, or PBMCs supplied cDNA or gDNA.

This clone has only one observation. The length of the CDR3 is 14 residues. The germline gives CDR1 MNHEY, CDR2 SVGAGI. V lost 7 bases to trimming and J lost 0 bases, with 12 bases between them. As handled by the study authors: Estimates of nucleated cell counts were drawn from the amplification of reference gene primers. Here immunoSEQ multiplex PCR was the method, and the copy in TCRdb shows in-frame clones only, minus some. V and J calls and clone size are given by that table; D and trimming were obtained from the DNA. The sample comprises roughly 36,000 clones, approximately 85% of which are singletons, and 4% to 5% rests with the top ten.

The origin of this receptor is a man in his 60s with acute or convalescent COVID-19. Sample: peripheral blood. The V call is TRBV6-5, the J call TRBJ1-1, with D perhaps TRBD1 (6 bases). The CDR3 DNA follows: TGTGCCAGCACCCCCGGACAGATGAACACTGAAGCTTTCTTT. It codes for CASTPGQMNTEAFF.